This T cell receptor (beta chain) was sequenced during a study of blood T cell repertoires in COVID-19. Study-wide background: Nucleic acid was either cDNA or gDNA, and it came from T cells, B-cell-depleted T cells, or PBMCs.

With V trimmed by 6 bases and J by 0 bases, 6 bases remained unmatched. The germline V gene encodes CDR1 MDHEN and CDR2 SYDVKM. CDR3 length: 16 residues. This clone was seen only once. Source study methods: Using reference gene primer amplification, nucleated cell counts were estimated. Profiled with immunoSEQ multiplex PCR; TCRdb holds only in-frame clones, not every one. The V and J calls and clone size come from that table; D and trimming were worked out from the DNA. The table has roughly 200,000 clones, around four fifths seen once. This receptor was taken from a woman in her thirties or forties with COVID-19, enrolled during active disease. The V and J genes are TRBV28 and TRBJ2-2, with 8 bases matching TRBD2. The sample comprised peripheral blood. The CDR3 loop reads CASRFPGGANTGELFF. The CDR3 DNA sequence: TGTGCCAGCAGGTTCCCGGGAGGGGCGAACACCGGGGAGCTGTTTTTT.